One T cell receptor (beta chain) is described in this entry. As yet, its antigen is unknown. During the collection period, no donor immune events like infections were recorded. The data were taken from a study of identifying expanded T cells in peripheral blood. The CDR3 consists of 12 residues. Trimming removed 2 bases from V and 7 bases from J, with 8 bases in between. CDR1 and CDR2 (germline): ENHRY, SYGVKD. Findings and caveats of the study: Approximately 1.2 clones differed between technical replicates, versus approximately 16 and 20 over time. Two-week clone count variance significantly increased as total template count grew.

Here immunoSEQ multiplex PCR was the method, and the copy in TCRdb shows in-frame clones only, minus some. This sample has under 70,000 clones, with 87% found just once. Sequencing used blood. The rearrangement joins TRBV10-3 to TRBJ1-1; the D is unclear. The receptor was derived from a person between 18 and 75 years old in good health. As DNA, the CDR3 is TGTGCCATCAGTGAGGGCGAAATTGAAGCTTTCTTT. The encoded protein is CAISEGEIEAFF.